The T cell receptor (beta chain) described here comes from a study of blood T cells in healthy people across ages. Study observations and caveats: Long-lived donors had more naive CD4+ cells and higher diversity than aged donors.

This CDR3 is 13 amino acids long. Germline lookup yields CDR1 SGHNT and CDR2 YENEEA. V was cut by 4 bases and J by 8 bases, with 13 bases left in between. On this clonotype itself: Its specificity is unknown.

Investigators took about 9.4 milliliters of peripheral blood from every donor. For the second PCR, which ran for about 7 to 11 cycles, a sample-barcoded 5' primer and a J-beta primer mix were used. Each TCR beta cDNA got a 12-nucleotide random molecular identifier. A single record per CDR3 protein comes from TCRdb applying MiXCR to the 5' RACE reads. The top ten clones hold 20% to 25% of a sample with over 950,000 distinct CDR3 sequences, roughly 51% of them seen once. This chain joins TRBV11-3 and TRBJ2-3, with no clear D. This TCR came from a woman aged 60-75 years in good health. What was sequenced was blood. CDR3 in amino acids: CASSYEAWGTQYF. The CDR3 nucleotides are TGTGCCAGCAGCTACGAGGCCTGGGGTACGCAGTATTTT.